The present TCR beta chain was sequenced within a study of cytomegalovirus exposure and HLA in healthy donors. PCR primers comprised 60 Vbeta and 13 Jbeta primers. Clones were sequenced by immunoSEQ multiplex PCR, and TCRdb holds only the in-frame ones, with some missing. The sample features some 41,000 clones, with more than 3% in its top ten. Germline V lookup: CDR1 SGHRS, CDR2 YFSETQ. CDR3 length equals 14 residues. This sequence was found in a male donor in good health and CMV-seronegative. The chain uses TRBV5-1 and TRBJ2-5; 8 bases agree with TRBD1. The end of the DNA is better explained by TRBJ2-7, so the J call may be wrong. Material: PBMCs. CDR3 in amino acids: CASSQTGDAYEQYF. The DNA of the CDR3 is TGCGCCAGCAGCCAGACAGGGGATGCCTACGAGCAGTACTTC.